This T cell receptor (beta chain) was captured by sequencing in a study of T cells in Graves' hyperthyroidism and ophthalmopathy. Study results and caveats: Through a model of 13 V-J features, ophthalmopathy was separated from stable hyperthyroidism.

This clonotype appeared many times. What it binds is unknown. What was amplified from RNA transcripts were TCR beta CDR3 regions. During a first-round RT-PCR of the TCR CDR3, the HTBI primer set was used. Using its own MiXCR run on the multiplex PCR reads, TCRdb lists one record per CDR3 protein. Of around 380,000 distinct CDR3 sequences in the sample, roughly 14% were seen once. The V end lost 6 bases, the J end lost 6 bases, and 17 bases lay between the germline ends. This CDR3 comprises 14 residues. Those with hyperthyroidism were 18 to 65 years old, newly diagnosed, and ill for under 2 months. The rearrangement joins TRBV12-3 or TRBV12-4 to TRBJ1-1, with D hard to call. This sequence originates from a man between 25 and 39 years old with Graves' hyperthyroidism that later progressed to Graves' ophthalmopathy. Sequenced sample: blood. The CDR3 reads CASSRLGPVSEAFF. CDR3 DNA: TGTGCCAGCAGCCGATTAGGACCAGTATCTGAAGCTTTCTTT.